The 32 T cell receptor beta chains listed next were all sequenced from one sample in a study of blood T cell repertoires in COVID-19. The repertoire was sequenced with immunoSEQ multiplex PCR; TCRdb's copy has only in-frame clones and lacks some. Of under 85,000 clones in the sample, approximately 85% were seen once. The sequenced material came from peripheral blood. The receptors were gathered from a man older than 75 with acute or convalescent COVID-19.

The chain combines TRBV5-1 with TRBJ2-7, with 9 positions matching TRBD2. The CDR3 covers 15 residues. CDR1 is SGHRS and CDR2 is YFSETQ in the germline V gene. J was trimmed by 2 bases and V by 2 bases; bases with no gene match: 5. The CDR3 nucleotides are TGCGCCAGCAGCTTTAGCGGGGGCCAAACCTACGAGCAGTACTTC. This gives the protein CASSFSGGQTYEQYF.

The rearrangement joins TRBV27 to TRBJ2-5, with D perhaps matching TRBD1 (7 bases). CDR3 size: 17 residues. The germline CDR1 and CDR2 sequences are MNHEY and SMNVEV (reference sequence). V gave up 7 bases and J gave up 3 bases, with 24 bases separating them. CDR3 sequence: CASTDLRDSLPEETQYF. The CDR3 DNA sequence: TGTGCCAGCACCGACCTGCGGGACAGTTTACCTGAAGAGACCCAGTACTTC.

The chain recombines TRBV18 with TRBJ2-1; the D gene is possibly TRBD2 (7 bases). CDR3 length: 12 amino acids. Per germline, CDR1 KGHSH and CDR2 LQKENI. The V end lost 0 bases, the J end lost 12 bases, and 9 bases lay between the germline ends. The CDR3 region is CASSPPGGAQFF. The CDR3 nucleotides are TGTGCCAGCTCACCACCGGGGGGGGCGCAGTTCTTC.

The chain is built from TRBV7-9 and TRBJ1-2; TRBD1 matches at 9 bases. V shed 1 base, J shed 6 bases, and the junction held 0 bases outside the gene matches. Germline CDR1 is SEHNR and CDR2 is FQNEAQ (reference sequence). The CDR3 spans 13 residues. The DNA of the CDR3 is TGTGCCAGCAGCTTAGGGACAGGGGATGGCTACACCTTC. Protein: CASSLGTGDGYTF.

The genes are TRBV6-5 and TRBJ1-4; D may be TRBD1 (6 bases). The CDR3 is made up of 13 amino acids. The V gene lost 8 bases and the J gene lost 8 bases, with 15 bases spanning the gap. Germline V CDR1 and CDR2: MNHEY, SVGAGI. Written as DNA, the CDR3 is TGTGCCAGCGGAGGGGGGGCCGGGGAAAAACTGTTTTTT. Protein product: CASGGGAGEKLFF.

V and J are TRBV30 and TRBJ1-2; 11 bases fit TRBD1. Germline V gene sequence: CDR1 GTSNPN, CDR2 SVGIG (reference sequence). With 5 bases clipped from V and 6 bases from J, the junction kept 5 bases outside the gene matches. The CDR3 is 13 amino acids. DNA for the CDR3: TGTGCCTGGGGGGGACAGGGGGATGATGGCTACACCTTC. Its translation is CAWGGQGDDGYTF.

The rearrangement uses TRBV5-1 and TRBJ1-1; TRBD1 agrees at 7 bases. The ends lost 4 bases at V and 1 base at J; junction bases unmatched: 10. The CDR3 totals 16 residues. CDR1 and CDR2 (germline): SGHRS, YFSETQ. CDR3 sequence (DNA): TGCGCCAGCAGCCCAACAGACAGGGAGAAGAACACTGAAGCTTTCTTT. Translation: CASSPTDREKNTEAFF.

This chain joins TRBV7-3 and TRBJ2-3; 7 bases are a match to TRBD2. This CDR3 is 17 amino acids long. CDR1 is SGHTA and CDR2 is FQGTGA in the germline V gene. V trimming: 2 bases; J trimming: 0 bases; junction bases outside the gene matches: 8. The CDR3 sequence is CASSLDGSGPSTDTQYF. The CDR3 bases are TGTGCCAGCAGCTTAGACGGTAGCGGGCCTAGCACAGATACGCAGTATTTT.

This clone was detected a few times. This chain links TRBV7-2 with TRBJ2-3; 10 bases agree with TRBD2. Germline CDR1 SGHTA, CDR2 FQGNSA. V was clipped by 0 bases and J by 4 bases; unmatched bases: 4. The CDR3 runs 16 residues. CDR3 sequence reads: CASSLALAGDADTQYF. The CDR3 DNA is TGTGCCAGCAGCTTAGCGCTAGCGGGAGACGCAGATACGCAGTATTTT.

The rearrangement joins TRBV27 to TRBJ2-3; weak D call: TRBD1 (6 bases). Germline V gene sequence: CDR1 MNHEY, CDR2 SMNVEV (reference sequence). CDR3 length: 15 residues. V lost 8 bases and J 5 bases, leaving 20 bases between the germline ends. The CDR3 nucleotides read TGTGCCAGCTGCCCCAACAGGGTGATGGTAGATACGCAGTATTTT. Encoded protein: CASCPNRVMVDTQYF.

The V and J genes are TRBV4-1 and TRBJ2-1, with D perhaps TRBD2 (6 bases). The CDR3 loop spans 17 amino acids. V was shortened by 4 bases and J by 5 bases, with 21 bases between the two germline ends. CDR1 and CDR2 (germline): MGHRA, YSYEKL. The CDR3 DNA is TGCGCCAGCAGCCCCTACTCCTTTAGCGGACCAAACAATGAGCAGTTCTTC. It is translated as CASSPYSFSGPNNEQFF.

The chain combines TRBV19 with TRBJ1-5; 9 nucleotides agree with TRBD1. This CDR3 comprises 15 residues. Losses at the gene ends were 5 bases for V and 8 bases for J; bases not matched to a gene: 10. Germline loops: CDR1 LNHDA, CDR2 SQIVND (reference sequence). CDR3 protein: CASSLRDRALEPQHF. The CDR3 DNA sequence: TGTGCCAGTAGTTTGCGGGACAGGGCTCTCGAGCCCCAGCATTTT.

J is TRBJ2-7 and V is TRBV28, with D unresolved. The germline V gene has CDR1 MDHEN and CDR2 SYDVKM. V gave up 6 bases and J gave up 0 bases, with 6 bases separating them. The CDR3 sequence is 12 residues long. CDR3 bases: TGTGCCAGCAGCTACAGCTCCTACGAGCAGTACTTC. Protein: CASSYSSYEQYF.

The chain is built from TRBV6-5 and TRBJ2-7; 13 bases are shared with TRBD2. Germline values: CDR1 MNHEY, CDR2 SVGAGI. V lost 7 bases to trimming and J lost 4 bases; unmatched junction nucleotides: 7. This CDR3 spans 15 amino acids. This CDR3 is CASTDWTSGRYEQYF. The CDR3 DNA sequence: TGTGCCAGCACCGATTGGACTAGCGGGAGATACGAGCAGTACTTC.

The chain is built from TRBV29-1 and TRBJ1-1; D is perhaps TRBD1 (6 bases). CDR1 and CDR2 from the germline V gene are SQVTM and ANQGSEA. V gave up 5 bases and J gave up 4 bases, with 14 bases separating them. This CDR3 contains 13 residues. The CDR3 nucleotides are TGCAGCGTTTGGGGCAGGGGTGGCACTGAAGCTTTCTTT. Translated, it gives CSVWGRGGTEAFF.

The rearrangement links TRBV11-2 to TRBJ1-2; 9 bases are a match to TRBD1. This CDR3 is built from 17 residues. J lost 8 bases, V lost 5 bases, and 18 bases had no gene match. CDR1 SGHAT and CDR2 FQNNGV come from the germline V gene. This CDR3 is CASSKTVNRDRVHGYTF. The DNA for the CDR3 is TGTGCCAGCAGCAAAACAGTGAACCGGGACAGGGTCCACGGCTACACCTTC.

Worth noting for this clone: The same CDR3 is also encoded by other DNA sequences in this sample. CDR3 nucleotide sequence: TGCGCCAGCAGCCCCGGGGGCCAAGAGACCCAGTACTTC. Its protein product is CASSPGGQETQYF. The chain carries TRBV5-1 and TRBJ2-5; D is possibly TRBD2 (6 bases). V was cut by 4 bases and J by 1 base, with 8 bases left in between. CDR1 is SGHRS, CDR2 YFSETQ, per germline. The CDR3 runs 13 residues.

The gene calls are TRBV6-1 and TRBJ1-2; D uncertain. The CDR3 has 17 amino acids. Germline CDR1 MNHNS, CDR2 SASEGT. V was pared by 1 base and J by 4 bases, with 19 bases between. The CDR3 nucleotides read TGTGCCAGCAGTGAAGGACACGCTCCACTTACCTCCTATGGCTACACCTTC. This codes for CASSEGHAPLTSYGYTF.

The CDR3 loop is CASSRQGGGYGYTF. CDR3 DNA sequence: TGTGCCAGCTCACGGCAGGGAGGGGGCTATGGCTACACCTTC. V is TRBV18 and J is TRBJ1-2; possible D gene TRBD1, 6 bases. Germline CDR1 is KGHSH and CDR2 is LQKENI. The CDR3 consists of 14 residues. Trimming shortened V by 4 bases and J by 4 bases, and 13 bases separated the two germline ends.

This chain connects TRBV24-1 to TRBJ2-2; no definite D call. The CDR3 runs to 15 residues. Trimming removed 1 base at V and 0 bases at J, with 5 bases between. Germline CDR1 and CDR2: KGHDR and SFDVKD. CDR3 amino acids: CATSDFRANTGELFF. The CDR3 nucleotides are TGTGCCACCAGTGATTTTCGGGCGAACACCGGGGAGCTGTTTTTT.

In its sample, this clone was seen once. CDR3 bases: TGTGCCAGCAGCTCCGGGACTAGCGGATTTACCGGGGAGCTGTTTTTT. Residues: CASSSGTSGFTGELFF. V and J are TRBV7-2 and TRBJ2-2; 11 bases line up with TRBD2. V lost 4 bases, J lost 5 bases, and 6 bases stayed unmatched. The germline CDR1 and CDR2 sequences are SGHTA and FQGNSA. This CDR3 is 16 amino acids long.

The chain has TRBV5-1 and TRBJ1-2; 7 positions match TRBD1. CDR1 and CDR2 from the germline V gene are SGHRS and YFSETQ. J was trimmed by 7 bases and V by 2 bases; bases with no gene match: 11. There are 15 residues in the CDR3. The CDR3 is CASSFQGEIGGGYTF. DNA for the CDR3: TGCGCCAGCAGCTTCCAGGGGGAGATCGGTGGTGGCTACACCTTC.

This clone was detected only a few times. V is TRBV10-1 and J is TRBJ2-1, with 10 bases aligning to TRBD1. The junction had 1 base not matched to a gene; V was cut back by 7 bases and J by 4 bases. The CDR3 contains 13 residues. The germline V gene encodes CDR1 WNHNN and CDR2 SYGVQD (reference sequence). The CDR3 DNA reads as TGCGCCAGCACGGGACAGGGGTACAATGAGCAGTTCTTC. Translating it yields CASTGQGYNEQFF.

The CDR3 DNA follows: TGTGCCAGCCGCGCCAACCAGCAGTTTAATTCCGGGGAGCAGTACTTC. Protein product: CASRANQQFNSGEQYF. V gene TRBV27 combines with J gene TRBJ2-7; D unresolved. Germline V gene sequence: CDR1 MNHEY, CDR2 SMNVEV (reference sequence). This CDR3 spans 16 amino acids. The V and J ends lost 8 bases and 7 bases respectively, with 27 bases between them.

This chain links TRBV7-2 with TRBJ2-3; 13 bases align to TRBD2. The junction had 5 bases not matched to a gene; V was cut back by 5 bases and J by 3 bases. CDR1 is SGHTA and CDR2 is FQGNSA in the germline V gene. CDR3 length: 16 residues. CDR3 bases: TGTGCCAGCAGCAAAGGGGGACTAGCGGGAACAGATACGCAGTATTTT. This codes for CASSKGGLAGTDTQYF.

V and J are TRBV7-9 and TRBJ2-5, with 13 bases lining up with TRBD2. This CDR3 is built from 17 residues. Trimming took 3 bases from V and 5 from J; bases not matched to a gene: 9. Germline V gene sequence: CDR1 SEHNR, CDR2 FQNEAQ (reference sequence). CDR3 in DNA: TGTGCCAGCAGCTTTCGACTAGCGGGAGGTGAAGGGGAGACCCAGTACTTC. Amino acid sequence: CASSFRLAGGEGETQYF.

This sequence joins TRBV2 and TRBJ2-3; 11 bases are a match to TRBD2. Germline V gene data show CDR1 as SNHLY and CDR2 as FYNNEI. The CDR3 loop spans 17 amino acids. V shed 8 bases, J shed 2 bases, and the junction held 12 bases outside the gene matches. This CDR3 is CASRTRLAGYHTDTQYF. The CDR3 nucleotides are TGTGCCAGCCGGACCCGACTAGCGGGGTACCACACAGATACGCAGTATTTT.

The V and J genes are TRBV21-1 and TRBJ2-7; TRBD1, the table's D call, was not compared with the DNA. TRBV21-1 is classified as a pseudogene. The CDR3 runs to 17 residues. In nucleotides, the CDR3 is TGTGCCAGCAGCTTGCGCCACTTCGACAGCCTTGCGTACGAGCAGTACTTC. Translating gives CASSLRHFDSLAYEQYF.

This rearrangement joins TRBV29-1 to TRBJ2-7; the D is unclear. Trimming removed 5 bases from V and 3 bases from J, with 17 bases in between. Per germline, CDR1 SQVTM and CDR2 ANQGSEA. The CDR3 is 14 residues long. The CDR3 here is CSVFMQAPLYEQYF. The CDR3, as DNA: TGCAGCGTTTTTATGCAGGCCCCCCTCTACGAGCAGTACTTC.

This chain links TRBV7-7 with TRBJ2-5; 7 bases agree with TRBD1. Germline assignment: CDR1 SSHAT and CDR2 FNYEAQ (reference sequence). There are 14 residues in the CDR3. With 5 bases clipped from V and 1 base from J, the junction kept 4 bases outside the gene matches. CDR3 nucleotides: TGTGCCAGCAGCCAAGGACAGGCCCAAGAGACCCAGTACTTC. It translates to CASSQGQAQETQYF.

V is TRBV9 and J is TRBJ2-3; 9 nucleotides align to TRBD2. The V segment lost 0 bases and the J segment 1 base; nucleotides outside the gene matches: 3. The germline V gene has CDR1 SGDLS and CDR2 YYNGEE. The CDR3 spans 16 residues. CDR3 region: CASSVGASGGTDTQYF. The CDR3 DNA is TGTGCCAGCAGCGTAGGCGCTAGCGGGGGCACAGATACGCAGTATTTT.

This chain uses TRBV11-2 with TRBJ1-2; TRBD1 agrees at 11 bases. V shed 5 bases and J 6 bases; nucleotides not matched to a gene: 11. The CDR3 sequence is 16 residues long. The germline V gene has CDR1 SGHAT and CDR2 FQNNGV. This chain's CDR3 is CASSASGGQGAHGYTF. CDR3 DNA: TGTGCCAGCAGCGCGTCCGGTGGACAGGGGGCGCATGGCTACACCTTC.